This TCR beta chain appears in the sequencing data of a study of OX40 agonist ivuxolimab in advanced cancers. This clone was picked up one time. Its antigen is currently unknown. Blood draws occurred at baseline, cycle 4 day 1, and cycle 7 day 1. Assay: immunoSEQ multiplex PCR; the TCRdb copy retains only in-frame clones and omits some. The table has approximately 30,000 clones, around nine tenths seen once. Whole-study results and caveats: Relative to CD4+, CD8+ T cells held more expanded clones on average. Antigen specificity remained undetermined for the expanded peripheral T cells.

This sample comprised CD4+ or CD8+ T cells sorted from blood, obtained in a trial of the OX40 agonist ivuxolimab. This sequence was found in an adult with an advanced solid tumor such as melanoma, head and neck, liver or kidney cancer.

CDR3 amino acids: CASSLGGASGRAAEQFF. DNA for the CDR3: TGTGCCAGCAGTTTAGGGGGCGCTAGCGGGAGGGCCGCGGAGCAGTTCTTC. The rearrangement joins TRBV28 to TRBJ2-1, with 12 nucleotides matching TRBD2. The ends lost 2 bases at V and 10 bases at J; junction bases unmatched: 12. CDR3 length: 17 residues. Germline loops: CDR1 MDHEN, CDR2 SYDVKM.